The entry below describes one T cell receptor (beta chain). Antigen unknown. These data belong to a study of T cell responses to AZD1222 COVID-19 vaccine. The data were produced by immunoSEQ multiplex PCR, yet TCRdb's version contains in-frame clones alone and is incomplete. This sample has about 140,000 clones, with more than 70% found just once. Findings of the study overall: Baseline serostatus was positive in only six AZD1222 recipients. Most donors were white British, females outnumbered males, and clonal diversity was possibly underestimated. Within unmutated variant regions lay the reported targets of nearly half of spike-specific TCRs.

V lost 6 bases to trimming and J lost 2 bases, with 7 bases between them. The CDR3 contains 12 residues. From germline, CDR1 is SEHNR and CDR2 FQNEAQ (reference sequence). This clonotype originated in an adult who received the AZD1222 COVID-19 vaccine. V gene TRBV7-9 combines with J gene TRBJ2-5; a weak D match, TRBD2 (5 bases). The specimen comprised peripheral blood, sampled 28 days after the second AZD1222 dose. The CDR3 region has the DNA TGTGCCAGCAGGGAGGATCAAGAGACCCAGTACTTC. Protein: CASREDQETQYF.